The 16 T cell receptor beta chains in this list originate from one sample, sequenced in a study of CD8 T cells in Susac syndrome. The authors reverse transcribed 0.5 to 1 ug RNA with random hexamers. MiXCR, applied by TCRdb to the immunoSEQ multiplex PCR reads, yields one record per CDR3 protein. The sample holds about 200,000 distinct CDR3 sequences, 90% to 95% seen once. Sequenced input: CD8+ T cells from PBMCs. Receptors originate from a human donor with multiple sclerosis.

The chain uses TRBV2 and TRBJ2-1; 8 bases map to TRBD2. The CDR3 is 15 amino acids. The trim removed 5 bases at V and 6 bases at J, leaving 9 bases unmatched. Per germline, CDR1 SNHLY and CDR2 FYNNEI. The CDR3 DNA is TGTGCCAGCAGTAGTGTCGAGCGGGAGTTCAATGAGCAGTTCTTC. It encodes CASSSVEREFNEQFF.

This clonotype has a single count. V and J are TRBV5-6 and TRBJ2-7; TRBD2 is a possible D gene (5 bases). V lost 1 base and J 7 bases, leaving 6 bases between the germline ends. CDR3 length equals 11 residues. From germline, CDR1 is SGHDT and CDR2 YYEEEE. This CDR3 reads CASSLRREQYF. CDR3 in DNA: TGTGCCAGCAGCTTGCGGAGGGAGCAGTACTTC.

The chain has TRBV3-1 and TRBJ2-7, with D uncertain. This CDR3 comprises 15 residues. The germline V gene has CDR1 LGHDT and CDR2 YNNKEL (reference sequence). V lost 4 bases and J lost 1, with 14 bases in between. The CDR3 here is CASSPYTDGSYEQYF. The CDR3 coding sequence is TGTGCCAGCAGCCCTTACACAGACGGGTCCTACGAGCAGTACTTC.

The rearrangement links TRBV3-1 to TRBJ2-3; TRBD1 agrees at 8 bases. The germline V gene encodes CDR1 LGHDT and CDR2 YNNKEL (reference sequence). The CDR3 is made up of 16 amino acids. Losses at the gene ends were 0 bases for V and 3 bases for J; bases not matched to a gene: 5. The CDR3, as DNA: TGTGCCAGCAGCCAAGAACAGGGGGTGGAAACAGATACGCAGTATTTT. Protein product: CASSQEQGVETDTQYF.

The rearrangement joins TRBV15 to TRBJ2-3; 7 bases map to TRBD1. Per the germline V gene, CDR1 is LNHNV and CDR2 is YYDKDF (reference sequence). J was trimmed by 4 bases and V by 2 bases; bases with no gene match: 6. This CDR3 comprises 15 residues. CDR3 sequence: CATSRPDRVADTQYF. For the CDR3, the DNA is TGTGCCACCAGCAGACCCGACAGGGTTGCAGATACGCAGTATTTT.

The chain couples TRBV7-9 to TRBJ2-2; maybe TRBD2 (5 bases). The CDR3 covers 12 residues. CDR1 is SEHNR, CDR2 FQNEAQ, per germline (reference sequence). V lost 5 bases to trimming and J lost 6 bases, with 7 bases between them. CDR3 residues: CASSAGSGELFF. CDR3 DNA: TGTGCCAGCAGCGCGGGTTCCGGGGAGCTGTTTTTT.

V is TRBV27 and J is TRBJ1-1; D perhaps matches TRBD1 (6 bases). Trimming removed 3 bases at V and 4 bases at J, with 12 bases between. The CDR3 extends over 14 amino acids. CDR1 is MNHEY and CDR2 is SMNVEV in the germline V gene (reference sequence). The CDR3 region is CASSLWGQGTEAFF. The CDR3 DNA follows: TGTGCCAGCAGTTTGTGGGGGCAGGGCACTGAAGCTTTCTTT.

V is TRBV10-2 and J is TRBJ2-7, with TRBD1 as a possible D gene (5 bases). The V gene's germline CDR1 is WSHSY and CDR2 SAAADI. CDR3 length equals 11 residues. V was clipped by 7 bases and J by 3 bases, with 7 bases between them. The DNA of the CDR3 is TGCGCCAGCACAGACAGCTACGAGCAGTACTTC. It is translated as CASTDSYEQYF.

In this sample, this clonotype turned up once. The chain employs TRBV6-2 or TRBV6-3 and TRBJ2-7; the D gene could be TRBD1 or TRBD2 (5 bases each). This CDR3 has 13 residues. CDR1 and CDR2 from the germline V gene are MNHEY and SVGEGT. V lost 8 bases, J lost 5 bases, and 16 bases lay in between. Here the CDR3 DNA reads TGTGCCAGCGGCACGGGACCGGCCGACGAGCAGTACTTC. It translates to CASGTGPADEQYF.

V usage is TRBV19 and J usage is TRBJ1-2, with D hard to call. Germline values: CDR1 LNHDA, CDR2 SQIVND (reference sequence). The CDR3 consists of 14 residues. The V gene lost 5 bases and the J gene lost 4 bases, with 14 bases spanning the gap. The CDR3 DNA is TGTGCCAGTAGTGGCCAGGAGACCTTCTATGGCTACACCTTC. It translates to CASSGQETFYGYTF.

The genes are TRBV27 and TRBJ2-7; D assignment may be TRBD1 or TRBD2 (5 bases each). This CDR3 is 14 amino acids long. Germline values: CDR1 MNHEY, CDR2 SMNVEV (reference sequence). V was clipped by 1 base and J by 0 bases, with 7 bases between them. For the CDR3, the DNA is TGTGCCAGCAGTTTATGGGGGAGCTCCTACGAGCAGTACTTC. As protein: CASSLWGSSYEQYF.

This clonotype has just one count. The J gene is TRBJ1-3, the V gene TRBV11-2; no definite D call. V was clipped by 1 base and J by 0 bases, with 4 bases between them. The CDR3 runs 14 residues. CDR1 SGHAT and CDR2 FQNNGV come from the germline V gene. CDR3 bases: TGTGCCAGCAGCTTAGGTGACTCTGGAAACACCATATATTTT. This gives the protein CASSLGDSGNTIYF.

This clonotype occurred once. The chain carries TRBV4-2 and TRBJ2-3; a weak D match, TRBD1 (5 bases). The CDR3 has 14 residues. Looked up from germline, CDR1 is LGHNA and CDR2 is YNFKEQ. V was clipped by 1 base and J by 5 bases, with 10 bases between them. CDR3 nucleotides: TGTGCCAGCAGCCAAGGTCCAACAGGAGATACGCAGTATTTT. Residues: CASSQGPTGDTQYF.

This chain joins TRBV7-9 and TRBJ2-7, with D perhaps matching TRBD1 (6 bases). The V end lost 5 bases, the J end lost 2 bases, and 16 bases lay between the germline ends. The CDR3 sequence is 15 residues long. Germline V gene sequence: CDR1 SEHNR, CDR2 FQNEAQ (reference sequence). Here the CDR3 DNA reads TGTGCCAGCAGCCCAGGGGATTTCTTGGCCTACGAGCAGTACTTC. It codes for CASSPGDFLAYEQYF.

The chain combines TRBV28 with TRBJ2-1, with D hard to call. The CDR3 loop spans 15 amino acids. Trimming took off 4 bases at V and 8 bases at J, with 18 bases between the two ends. Germline CDR1 is MDHEN and CDR2 is SYDVKM. The CDR3 sequence: CASSSVLRAKYEQFF. The CDR3 nucleotides are TGTGCCAGCAGTTCCGTCCTCCGGGCGAAATATGAGCAGTTCTTC.

The rearrangement links TRBV9 to TRBJ1-6; perhaps TRBD1 as D (6 bases). The CDR3 is made up of 15 amino acids. The germline gives CDR1 SGDLS, CDR2 YYNGEE. Trimming removed 3 bases at V and 8 bases at J, with 15 bases between. The CDR3 DNA sequence: TGTGCCAGCAGCGCGACAGGCCTCGGGGATTCACCCCTCCACTTT. This gives the protein CASSATGLGDSPLHF.